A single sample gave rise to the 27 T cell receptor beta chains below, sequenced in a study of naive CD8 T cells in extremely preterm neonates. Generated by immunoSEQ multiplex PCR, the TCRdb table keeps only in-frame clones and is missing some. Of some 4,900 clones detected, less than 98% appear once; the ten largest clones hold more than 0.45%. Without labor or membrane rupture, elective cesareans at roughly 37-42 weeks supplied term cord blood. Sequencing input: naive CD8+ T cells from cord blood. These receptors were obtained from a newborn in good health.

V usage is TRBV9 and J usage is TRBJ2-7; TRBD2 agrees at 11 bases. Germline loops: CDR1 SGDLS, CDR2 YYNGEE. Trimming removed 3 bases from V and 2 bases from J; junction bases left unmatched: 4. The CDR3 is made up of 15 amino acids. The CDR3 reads CASSAGTSGTYEQYF. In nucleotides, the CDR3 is TGTGCCAGCAGCGCCGGGACTAGCGGTACCTACGAGCAGTACTTC.

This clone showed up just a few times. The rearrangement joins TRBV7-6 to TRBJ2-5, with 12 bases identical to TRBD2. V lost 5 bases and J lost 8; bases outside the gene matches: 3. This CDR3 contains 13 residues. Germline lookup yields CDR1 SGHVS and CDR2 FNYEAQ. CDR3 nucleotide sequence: TGTGCCAGCAGCACGACTAGCGGGGGAACCCAGTACTTC. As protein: CASSTTSGGTQYF.

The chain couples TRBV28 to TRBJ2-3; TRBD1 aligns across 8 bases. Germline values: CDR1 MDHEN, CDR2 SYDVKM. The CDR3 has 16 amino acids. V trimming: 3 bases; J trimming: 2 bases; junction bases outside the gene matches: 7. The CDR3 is CASSFRGRAPTDTQYF. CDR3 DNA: TGTGCCAGCAGTTTCAGGGGGCGCGCCCCCACAGATACGCAGTATTTT.

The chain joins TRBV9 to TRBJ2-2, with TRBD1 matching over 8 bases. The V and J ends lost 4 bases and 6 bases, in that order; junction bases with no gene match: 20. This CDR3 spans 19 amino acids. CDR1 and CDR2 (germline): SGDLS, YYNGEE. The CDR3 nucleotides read TGTGCCAGCAGCTCACCTAAGGCAGGGGGCGGTATTCTCCCCGGGGAGCTGTTTTTT. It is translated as CASSSPKAGGGILPGELFF.

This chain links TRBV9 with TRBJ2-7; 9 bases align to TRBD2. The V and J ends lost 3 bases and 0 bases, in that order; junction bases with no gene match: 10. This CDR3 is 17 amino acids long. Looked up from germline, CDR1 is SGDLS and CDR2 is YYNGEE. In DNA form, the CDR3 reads TGTGCCAGCAGCGGATCCCTTAGCGGGGGACCCTCCTACGAGCAGTACTTC. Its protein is CASSGSLSGGPSYEQYF.

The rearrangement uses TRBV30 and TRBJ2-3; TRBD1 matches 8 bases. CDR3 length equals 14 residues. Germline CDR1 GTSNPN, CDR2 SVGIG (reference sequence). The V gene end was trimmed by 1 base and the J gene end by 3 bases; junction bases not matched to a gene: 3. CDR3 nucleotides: TGTGCCTGGAGTGGACAGGGGAAAACAGATACGCAGTATTTT. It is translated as CAWSGQGKTDTQYF.

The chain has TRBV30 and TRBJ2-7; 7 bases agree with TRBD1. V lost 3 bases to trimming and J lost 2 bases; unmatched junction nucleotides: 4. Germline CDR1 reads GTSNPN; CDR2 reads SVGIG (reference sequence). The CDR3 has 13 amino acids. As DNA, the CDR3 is TGTGCCTGGAGCGAGGGGGCCCCCTACGAGCAGTACTTC. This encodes CAWSEGAPYEQYF.

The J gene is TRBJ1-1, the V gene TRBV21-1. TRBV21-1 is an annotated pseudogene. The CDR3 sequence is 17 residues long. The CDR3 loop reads CASSKAGRGHLNTEAFF. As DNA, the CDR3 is TGTGCCAGCAGCAAAGCGGGTAGAGGGCACCTGAACACTGAAGCTTTCTTT.

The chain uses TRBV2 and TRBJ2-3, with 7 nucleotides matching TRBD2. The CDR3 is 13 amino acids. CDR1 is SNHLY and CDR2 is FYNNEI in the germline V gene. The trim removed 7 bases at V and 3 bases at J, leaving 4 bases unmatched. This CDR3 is CASTPAGTDTQYF. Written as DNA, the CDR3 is TGTGCCAGCACCCCAGCGGGGACAGATACGCAGTATTTT.

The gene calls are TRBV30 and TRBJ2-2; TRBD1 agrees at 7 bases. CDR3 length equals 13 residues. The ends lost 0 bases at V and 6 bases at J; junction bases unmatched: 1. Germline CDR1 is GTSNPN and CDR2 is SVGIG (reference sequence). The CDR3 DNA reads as TGTGCCTGGAGTGTAGGGGGCCCCGGGGAGCTGTTTTTT. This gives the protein CAWSVGGPGELFF. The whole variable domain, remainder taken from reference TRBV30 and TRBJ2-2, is SQTIHQWPATLVQPVGSPLSLECTVEGTSNPNLYWYRQAAGRGLQLLFYSVGIGQISSEVPQNLSASRPQDRQFILSSKKLLLSDSGFYLCAWSVGGPGELFFGEGSRLTVL.

CDR3 in amino acids: CASSLSWQGANYGYTF. For the CDR3, the DNA is TGTGCCAGCAGCTTGAGTTGGCAGGGGGCTAACTATGGCTACACCTTC. The chain uses TRBV5-5 and TRBJ1-2; 7 bases are shared with TRBD1. Germline V gene lookup returns CDR1 SGHKS and CDR2 YYEKEE (reference sequence). The CDR3 contains 16 residues. V lost 1 base and J lost 0; bases outside the gene matches: 6.

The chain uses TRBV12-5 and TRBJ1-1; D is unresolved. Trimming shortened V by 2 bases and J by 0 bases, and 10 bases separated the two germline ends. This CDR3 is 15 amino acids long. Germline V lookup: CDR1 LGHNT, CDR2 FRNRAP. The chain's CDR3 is CASGLNYGMNTEAFF. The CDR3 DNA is TGTGCTAGTGGTTTGAACTACGGCATGAACACTGAAGCTTTCTTT.

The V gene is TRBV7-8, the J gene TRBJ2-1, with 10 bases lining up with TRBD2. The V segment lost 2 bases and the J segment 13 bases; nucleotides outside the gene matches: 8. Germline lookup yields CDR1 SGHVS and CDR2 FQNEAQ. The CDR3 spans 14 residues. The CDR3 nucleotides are TGTGCCAGCAGCTTAAGGCTAGCGGGGGTAGGCCAGTTCTTC. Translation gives CASSLRLAGVGQFF. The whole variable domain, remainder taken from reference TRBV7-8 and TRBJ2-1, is GAGVSQSPRYKVAKRGQDVALRCDPISGHVSLFWYQQALGQGPEFLTYFQNEAQLDKSGLPSDRFFAERPEGSVSTLKIQRTQQEDSAVYLCASSLRLAGVGQFFGPGTRLTVL.

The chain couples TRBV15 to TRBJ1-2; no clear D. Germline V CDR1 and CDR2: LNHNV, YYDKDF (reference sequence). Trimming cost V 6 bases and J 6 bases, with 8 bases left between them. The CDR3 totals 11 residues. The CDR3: CATSRGDGYTF. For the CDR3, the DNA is TGTGCCACCAGTCGGGGAGATGGCTACACCTTC.

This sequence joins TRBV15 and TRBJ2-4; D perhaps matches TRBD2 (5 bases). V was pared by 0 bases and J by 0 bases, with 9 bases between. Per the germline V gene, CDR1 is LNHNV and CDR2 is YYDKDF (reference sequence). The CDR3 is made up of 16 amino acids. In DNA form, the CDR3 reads TGTGCCACCAGCAGAGAGGACTCCTTAGCCAAAAACATTCAGTACTTC. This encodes CATSREDSLAKNIQYF.

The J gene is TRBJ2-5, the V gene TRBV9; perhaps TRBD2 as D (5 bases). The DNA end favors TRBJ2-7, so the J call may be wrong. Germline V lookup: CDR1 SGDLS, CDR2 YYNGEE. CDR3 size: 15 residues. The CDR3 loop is CASSLGSSQSYEQYF. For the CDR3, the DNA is TGTGCCAGCAGCCTGGGGTCTAGCCAAAGCTACGAGCAGTACTTC.

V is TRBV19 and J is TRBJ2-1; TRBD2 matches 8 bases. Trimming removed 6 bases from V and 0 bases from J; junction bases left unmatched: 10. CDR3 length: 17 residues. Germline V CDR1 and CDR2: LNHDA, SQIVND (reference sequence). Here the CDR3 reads CASSPFRGGSSYNEQFF. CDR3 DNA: TGTGCCAGTAGCCCATTCCGGGGGGGGAGCTCCTACAATGAGCAGTTCTTC.

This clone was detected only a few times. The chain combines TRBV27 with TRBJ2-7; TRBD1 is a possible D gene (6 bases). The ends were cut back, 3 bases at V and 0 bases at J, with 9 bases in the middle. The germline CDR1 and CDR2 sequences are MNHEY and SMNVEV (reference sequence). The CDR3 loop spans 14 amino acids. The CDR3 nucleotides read TGTGCCAGCAGTTTGAGGGGGAACTCCTACGAGCAGTACTTC. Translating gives CASSLRGNSYEQYF.

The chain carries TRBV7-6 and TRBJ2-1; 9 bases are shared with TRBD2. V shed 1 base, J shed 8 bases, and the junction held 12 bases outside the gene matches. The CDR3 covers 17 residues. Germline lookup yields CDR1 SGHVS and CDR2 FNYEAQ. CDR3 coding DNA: TGTGCCAGCAGCTTAGGGGATGGGACTAGCCGGGGAGATGAGCAGTTCTTC. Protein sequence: CASSLGDGTSRGDEQFF.

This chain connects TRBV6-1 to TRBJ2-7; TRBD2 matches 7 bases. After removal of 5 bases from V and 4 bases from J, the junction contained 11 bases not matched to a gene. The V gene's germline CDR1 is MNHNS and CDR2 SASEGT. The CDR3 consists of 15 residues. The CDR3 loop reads CASSQAGERIYEQYF. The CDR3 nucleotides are TGTGCCAGCAGTCAGGCGGGGGAAAGGATTTACGAGCAGTACTTC.

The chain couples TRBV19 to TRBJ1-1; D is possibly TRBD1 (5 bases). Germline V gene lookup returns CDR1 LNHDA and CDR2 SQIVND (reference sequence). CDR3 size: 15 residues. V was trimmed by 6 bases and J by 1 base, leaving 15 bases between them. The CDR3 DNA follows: TGTGCCAGTAGGCCGGGAGAGGGGTCGAACACTGAAGCTTTCTTT. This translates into CASRPGEGSNTEAFF.

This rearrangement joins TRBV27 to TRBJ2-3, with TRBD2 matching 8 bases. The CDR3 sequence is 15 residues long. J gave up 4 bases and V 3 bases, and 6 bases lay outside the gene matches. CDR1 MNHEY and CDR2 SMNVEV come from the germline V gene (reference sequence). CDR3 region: CASSFSGGPPDTQYF. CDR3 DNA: TGTGCCAGCAGTTTTTCGGGGGGGCCCCCAGATACGCAGTATTTT.

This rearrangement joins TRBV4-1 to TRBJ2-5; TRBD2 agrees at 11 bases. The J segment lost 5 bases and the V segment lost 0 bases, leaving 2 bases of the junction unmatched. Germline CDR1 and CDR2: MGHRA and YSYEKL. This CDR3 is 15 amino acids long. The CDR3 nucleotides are TGCGCCAGCAGCCAAGATAGCGGGGGGGACGAGACCCAGTACTTC. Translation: CASSQDSGGDETQYF.

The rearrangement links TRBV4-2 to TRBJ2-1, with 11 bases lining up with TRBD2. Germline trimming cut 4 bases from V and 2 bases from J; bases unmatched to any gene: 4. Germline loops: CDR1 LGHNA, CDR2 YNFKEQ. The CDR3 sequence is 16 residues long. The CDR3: CASSPTSGATYNEQFF. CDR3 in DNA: TGTGCCAGCAGCCCGACTAGCGGGGCAACCTACAATGAGCAGTTCTTC.

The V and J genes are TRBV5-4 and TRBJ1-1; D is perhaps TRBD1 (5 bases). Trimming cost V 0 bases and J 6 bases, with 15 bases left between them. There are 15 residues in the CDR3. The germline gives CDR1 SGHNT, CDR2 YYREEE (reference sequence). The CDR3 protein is CASSLEAAGEPEAFF. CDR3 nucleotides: TGTGCCAGCAGCTTGGAAGCGGCGGGGGAACCTGAAGCTTTCTTT.

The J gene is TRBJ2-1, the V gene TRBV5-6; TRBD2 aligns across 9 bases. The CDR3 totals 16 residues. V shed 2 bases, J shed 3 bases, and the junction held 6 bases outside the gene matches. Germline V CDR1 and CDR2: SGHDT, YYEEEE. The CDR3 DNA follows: TGTGCCAGCAGCTTATCGCTAGCGGGGTTCTACAATGAGCAGTTCTTC. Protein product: CASSLSLAGFYNEQFF. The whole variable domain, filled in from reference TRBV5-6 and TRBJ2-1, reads DAGVTQSPTHLIKTRGQQVTLRCSPKSGHDTVSWYQQALGQGPQFIFQYYEEEERQRGNFPDRFSGHQFPNYSSELNVNALLLGDSALYLCASSLSLAGFYNEQFFGPGTRLTVL.

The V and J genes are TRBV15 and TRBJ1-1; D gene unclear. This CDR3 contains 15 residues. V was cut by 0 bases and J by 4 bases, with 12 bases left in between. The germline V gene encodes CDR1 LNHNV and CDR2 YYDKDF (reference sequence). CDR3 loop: CATSRDRGRGTEAFF. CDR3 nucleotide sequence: TGTGCCACCAGCAGAGATCGGGGTCGGGGCACTGAAGCTTTCTTT.